A single sample is the source of the 21 T cell receptor beta chains below, sequenced in a study of CD8+ T cells in alopecia areata (dated by TCRdb to the late 2010s). Libraries were built with the immunoSEQ multiplex PCR assay. RNA was extracted from all samples and reverse transcribed into cDNA, which served as template for TCR sequencing. TCRdb limited this immuneACCESS table to in-frame rearrangements with V and J called. A share of clones is missing; checked studies link under half to unresolved V genes, and the rest is unexplained. Within this sample are over 150,000 clones, with 60% to 75% of them counted one time only. The ten top clones hold 12% to 15% of the sample. The time point label for this specimen denotes: roughly 26 weeks on oral tofacitinib. In the paper's terms, the treatment or condition label means: oral pan-JAK inhibitor, 5-10 mg twice daily. Here the sequenced sample was CD4+ T cells sorted from blood, taken at week 24, from a patient treated with tofacitinib. All receptors derive from a human donor with alopecia areata.

This sequence joins TRBV6-5 and TRBJ2-1; D perhaps matches TRBD2 (5 bases). Germline values: CDR1 MNHEY, CDR2 SVGAGI. This CDR3 has 16 amino acids. The germline V and J ends were trimmed by 2 bases and 0 bases, with 11 bases remaining between them. CDR3 DNA sequence: TGTGCCAGCAGTTACGAGGGCAGTAGCTCCTACAATGAGCAGTTCTTC. It specifies CASSYEGSSSYNEQFF.

Here the CDR3 DNA reads TGTGCCAGCAGTGTGGACACTTCGAGCTCCTACGAGCAGTACTTC. This translates into CASSVDTSSSYEQYF. This chain joins TRBV25-1 and TRBJ2-5; D is perhaps TRBD1 (5 bases). The DNA end is more similar to TRBJ2-7, so the J call may be wrong. Germline assignment: CDR1 MGHDK and CDR2 SYGVNS. The CDR3 sequence is 15 residues long.

In DNA, the CDR3 is TGTGCCAGCAGCTCGACCGGGACTGGGGGAACTGAAGCTTTCTTT. It is translated as CASSSTGTGGTEAFF. This rearrangement joins TRBV7-8 to TRBJ1-1, with D possibly TRBD1 on 5 matching bases. Germline V gene sequence: CDR1 SGHVS, CDR2 FQNEAQ. The CDR3 is 15 amino acids. V was pared by 4 bases and J by 5 bases, with 17 bases between.

This chain's CDR3 is CASSGGQGTNEKLFF. CDR3 DNA sequence: TGCGCCAGCAGCGGGGGACAGGGCACTAATGAAAAACTGTTTTTT. The chain has TRBV5-1 and TRBJ1-4, with TRBD1 matching over 9 bases. This CDR3 is 15 amino acids long. With V trimmed by 4 bases and J by 2 bases, 3 bases remained unmatched. CDR1 and CDR2 from the germline V gene are SGHRS and YFSETQ.

In DNA, the CDR3 is TGTGCCAGCAGTAGAAGGCTTGATGAGCAGTTCTTC. It yields the protein CASSRRLDEQFF. The chain joins TRBV14 to TRBJ2-1; no clear D. The CDR3 is made up of 12 amino acids. V lost 6 bases and J lost 8, with 11 bases in between. Per the germline V gene, CDR1 is SGHDN and CDR2 is FVKESK.

The rearrangement links TRBV30 to TRBJ1-2; 8 nucleotides agree with TRBD1. CDR1 is GTSNPN, CDR2 SVGIG, per germline (reference sequence). V lost 0 bases, J lost 4 bases, and 1 base stayed unmatched. The CDR3 spans 13 residues. CDR3 protein: CAWSVQGGYGYTF. For the CDR3, the DNA is TGTGCCTGGAGTGTACAGGGGGGCTATGGCTACACCTTC.

The chain links TRBV12-5 to TRBJ2-3; no clear D. The CDR3 loop spans 11 amino acids. Germline V gene data show CDR1 as LGHNT and CDR2 as FRNRAP. Trimming cost V 1 base and J 8 bases, with 4 bases left between them. The CDR3 DNA sequence: TGTGCTAGTGGTTTGGGTGTTACGCAGTATTTT. Protein: CASGLGVTQYF.

This chain connects TRBV6-5 to TRBJ1-6; the match to TRBD1 covers 10 bases. The junction had 3 bases not matched to a gene; V was cut back by 0 bases and J by 7 bases. There are 16 residues in the CDR3. CDR1 is MNHEY, CDR2 SVGAGI, per germline. DNA of the CDR3: TGTGCCAGCAGTTACTCGCGGGACAGGGGCAATTCACCCCTCCACTTT. It specifies CASSYSRDRGNSPLHF.

This clone has just a few counts. The chain links TRBV29-1 to TRBJ2-7; D gene unclear. CDR3 length equals 13 residues. The V end lost 5 bases, the J end lost 4 bases, and 15 bases lay between the germline ends. The germline CDR1 and CDR2 sequences are SQVTM and ANQGSEA. The DNA of the CDR3 is TGCAGCGTTACCGCAGATCCACTTTACGAGCAGTACTTC. This sequence encodes CSVTADPLYEQYF.

The gene calls are TRBV4-1 and TRBJ1-2, with TRBD1 matching 9 bases. Germline V gene sequence: CDR1 MGHRA, CDR2 YSYEKL. With 2 bases clipped from V and 7 bases from J, the junction kept 5 bases outside the gene matches. The CDR3 has 14 amino acids. The CDR3 is CASSQKQGALGYTF. In DNA, the CDR3 is TGCGCCAGCAGCCAAAAACAGGGGGCGCTTGGCTACACCTTC.

In this sample, this clone turned up a few times. This chain connects TRBV10-3 to TRBJ2-2; weak D call: TRBD2 (6 bases). CDR1 and CDR2 (germline): ENHRY, SYGVKD. The CDR3 is 15 amino acids. The V end lost 10 bases, the J end lost 3 bases, and 18 bases lay between the germline ends. In nucleotides, the CDR3 is TGTGCCACAACCATCGGGGGAAGGGACACCGGGGAGCTGTTTTTT. Amino acid sequence: CATTIGGRDTGELFF.

CDR3 amino acids: CSAVVGRTNYGYTF. The DNA of the CDR3 is TGCAGCGCTGTGGTTGGACGGACCAACTATGGCTACACCTTC. The chain couples TRBV29-1 to TRBJ1-2; D not certain. The CDR3 runs to 14 residues. Trimming removed 7 bases at V and 2 bases at J, with 17 bases between. Looked up from germline, CDR1 is SQVTM and CDR2 is ANQGSEA.

Ten or more counts support this clone. The chain combines TRBV11-2 with TRBJ2-7; weak D call: TRBD2 (5 bases). Germline CDR1 and CDR2: SGHAT and FQNNGV. V lost 0 bases and J 9 bases, leaving 12 bases between the germline ends. This CDR3 has 13 residues. The CDR3 reads CASSLDLRRGQYF. CDR3 in DNA: TGTGCCAGCAGCTTAGATCTGAGACGGGGGCAGTACTTC.

Only a few counts were recorded for this clone. The chain links TRBV29-1 to TRBJ2-5; D may be TRBD1 (6 bases). V lost 7 bases, J lost 2 bases, and 8 bases lay in between. The CDR3 spans 11 residues. Germline V CDR1 and CDR2: SQVTM, ANQGSEA. The CDR3 nucleotides are TGCAGCGCAGGGACACAAGAGACCCAGTACTTC. It codes for CSAGTQETQYF.

This clone was found once. This same CDR3 is encoded by further DNA sequences in the sample. The chain combines TRBV30 with TRBJ2-5; weak D call: TRBD1 (6 bases). The CDR3 runs to 12 residues. The ends were cut back, 2 bases at V and 4 bases at J, with 8 bases in the middle. Germline CDR1 reads GTSNPN; CDR2 reads SVGIG (reference sequence). This CDR3 reads CAWSKGGETQYF. The CDR3 DNA follows: TGTGCCTGGAGTAAAGGGGGAGAGACCCAGTACTTC.

The V and J genes are TRBV30 and TRBJ2-2, with D possibly matching TRBD2 (6 bases). CDR1 is GTSNPN, CDR2 SVGIG, per germline (reference sequence). V was cut by 3 bases and J by 1 base, with 6 bases left in between. This CDR3 is built from 13 residues. CDR3 DNA: TGTGCCTGGAGAGCGGGGAACACCGGGGAGCTGTTTTTT. This translates into CAWRAGNTGELFF.

The J gene is TRBJ2-7, the V gene TRBV5-1; the D call may be TRBD1 or TRBD2 (5 bases each). V lost 0 bases and J lost 2, with 9 bases in between. CDR1 and CDR2 from the germline V gene are SGHRS and YFSETQ. CDR3 length: 14 residues. As DNA, the CDR3 is TGCGCCAGCAGCTTGGTCCCGGGACCCTACGAGCAGTACTTC. Protein: CASSLVPGPYEQYF.

The chain has TRBV9 and TRBJ2-7; D is perhaps TRBD1 (7 bases). The germline V gene has CDR1 SGDLS and CDR2 YYNGEE. The CDR3 covers 15 residues. Trimming shortened V by 2 bases and J by 7 bases, and 19 bases separated the two germline ends. Written as DNA, the CDR3 is TGTGCCAGCAGCGTCGGAGGAGGGGGCGCGAGAGAGCAGTACTTC. Translating it yields CASSVGGGGAREQYF.

J is TRBJ1-2 and V is TRBV2, with D possibly TRBD1 on 6 matching bases. The CDR3 length is 12 residues. The V gene lost 4 bases and the J gene lost 6 bases, with 9 bases spanning the gap. Looked up from germline, CDR1 is SNHLY and CDR2 is FYNNEI. The CDR3 is CASSVYRDGYTF. The CDR3 region has the DNA TGTGCCAGCAGTGTCTACAGGGATGGCTACACCTTC.

The rearrangement uses TRBV11-3 and TRBJ2-5, with a possible D match to TRBD1 (5 bases). The germline V gene encodes CDR1 SGHNT and CDR2 YENEEA. V lost 2 bases, J lost 4 bases, and 11 bases lay in between. CDR3 size: 14 residues. CDR3 loop: CASSLYQGRETQYF. The CDR3 DNA reads as TGTGCCAGCAGCTTATACCAGGGCAGAGAGACCCAGTACTTC. The full variable domain, with the rest looked up from reference TRBV11-3 and TRBJ2-5, is EAGVVQSPRYKIIEKKQPVAFWCNPISGHNTLYWYLQNLGQGPELLIRYENEEAVDDSQLPKDRFSAERLKGVDSTLKIQPAELGDSAVYLCASSLYQGRETQYFGPGTRLLVL.

In this sample, this clone turned up a few times. This chain uses TRBV30 with TRBJ2-4; TRBD2 is a possible D gene (5 bases). The V end was cut by 4 bases, the J end by 3 bases, with 16 bases between. CDR1 and CDR2 from the germline V gene are GTSNPN and SVGIG (reference sequence). This CDR3 is built from 15 residues. CDR3 nucleotide sequence: TGTGCCTGGACACACCTCGGAGGCAGCAAAAACATTCAGTACTTC. It translates to CAWTHLGGSKNIQYF.